Listed here is a single T cell receptor beta chain. Original processing notes: Using reference gene primer amplification, nucleated cell counts were estimated. Here immunoSEQ multiplex PCR was the method, and the copy in TCRdb shows in-frame clones only, minus some. V, J and clone size reflect that table, while D and trimming were determined from the DNA. The repertoire has about 200,000 clones, under 90% of them found once; the top ten carry about 7%. The record originates from a study of blood T cell repertoires in COVID-19. Study background: From the United States, Italy and Spain came samples of acute and convalescent COVID-19. T cells, B-cell-depleted T cells, or PBMCs supplied cDNA or gDNA.

The V gene end was trimmed by 5 bases and the J gene end by 6 bases; junction bases not matched to a gene: 3. The CDR3 contains 15 residues. Germline CDR1 and CDR2: MNHEY and SVGAGI. The specimen was peripheral blood. The rearrangement links TRBV6-5 to TRBJ2-2; 13 nucleotides agree with TRBD2. The receptor was derived from a man aged 40-50 years with acute or convalescent COVID-19. The CDR3 bases are TGTGCCAGCAGTCTACTAGCGGGGGGGTCCGGGGAGCTGTTTTTT. The encoded protein is CASSLLAGGSGELFF.